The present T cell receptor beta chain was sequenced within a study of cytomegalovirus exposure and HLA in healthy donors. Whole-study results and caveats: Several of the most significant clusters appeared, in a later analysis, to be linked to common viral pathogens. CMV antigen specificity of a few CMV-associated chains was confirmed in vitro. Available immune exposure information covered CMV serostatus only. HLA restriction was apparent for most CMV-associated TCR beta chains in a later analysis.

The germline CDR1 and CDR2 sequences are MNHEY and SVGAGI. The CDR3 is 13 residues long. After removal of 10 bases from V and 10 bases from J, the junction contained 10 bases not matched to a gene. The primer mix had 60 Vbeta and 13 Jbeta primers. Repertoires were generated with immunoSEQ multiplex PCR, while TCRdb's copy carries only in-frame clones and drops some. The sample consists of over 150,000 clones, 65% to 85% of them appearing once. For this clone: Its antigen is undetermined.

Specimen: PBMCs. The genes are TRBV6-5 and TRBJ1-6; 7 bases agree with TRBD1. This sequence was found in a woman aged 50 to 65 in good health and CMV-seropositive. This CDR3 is CATSTGVGSPLHF. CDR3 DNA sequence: TGTGCCACCTCAACAGGGGTTGGGTCACCCCTCCACTTT.